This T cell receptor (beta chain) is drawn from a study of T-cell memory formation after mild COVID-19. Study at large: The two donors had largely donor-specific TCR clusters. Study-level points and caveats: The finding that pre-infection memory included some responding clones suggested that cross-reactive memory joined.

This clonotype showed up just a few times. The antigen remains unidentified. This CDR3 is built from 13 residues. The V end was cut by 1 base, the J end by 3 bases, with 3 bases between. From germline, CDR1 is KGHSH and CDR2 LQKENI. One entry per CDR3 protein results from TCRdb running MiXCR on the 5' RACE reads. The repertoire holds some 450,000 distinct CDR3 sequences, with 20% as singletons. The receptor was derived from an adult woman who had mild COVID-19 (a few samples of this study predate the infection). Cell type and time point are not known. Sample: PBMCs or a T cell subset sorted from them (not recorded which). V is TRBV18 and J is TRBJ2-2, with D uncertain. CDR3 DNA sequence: TGTGCCAGCTCACCACTTGACACCGGGGAGCTGTTTTTT. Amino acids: CASSPLDTGELFF.